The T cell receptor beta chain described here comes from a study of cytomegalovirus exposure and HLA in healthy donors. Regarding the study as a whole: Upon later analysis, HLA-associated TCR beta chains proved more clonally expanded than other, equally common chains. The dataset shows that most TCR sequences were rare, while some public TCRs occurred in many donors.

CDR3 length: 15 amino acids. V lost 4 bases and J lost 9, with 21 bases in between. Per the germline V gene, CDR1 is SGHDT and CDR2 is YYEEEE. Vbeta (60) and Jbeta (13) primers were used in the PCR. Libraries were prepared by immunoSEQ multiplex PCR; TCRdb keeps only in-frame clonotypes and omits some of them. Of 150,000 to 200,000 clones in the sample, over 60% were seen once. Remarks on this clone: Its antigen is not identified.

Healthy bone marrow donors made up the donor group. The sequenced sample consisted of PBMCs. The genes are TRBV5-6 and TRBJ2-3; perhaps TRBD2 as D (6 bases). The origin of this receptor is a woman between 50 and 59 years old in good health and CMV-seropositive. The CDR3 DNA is TGTGCCAGCAGCCCACCATCGGGACTCCGGATAACGCAGTATTTT. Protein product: CASSPPSGLRITQYF.